One sample yielded the 7 T cell receptor beta chains listed below, sequenced in a study of shared clonotypes between healthy human individuals. Only in-frame clones appear in the TCRdb table, and some are missing; sequencing was by immunoSEQ multiplex PCR. The sample shows about 2.3 million clones, 92% of them seen only once. Sequencing was carried out using naive CD4+ T cells from PBMCs. Subset in this sample: CD45RA+ positively selected. These receptors all stem from a man aged 18 to 30 in good health. Some clones in this sample may be carry-over from other donors' samples.

The chain recombines TRBV28 with TRBJ2-7, with 11 bases that match TRBD2. This CDR3 has 17 residues. Germline-derived CDR1 and CDR2 are MDHEN and SYDVKM. V trimming: 5 bases; J trimming: 0 bases; junction bases outside the gene matches: 9. DNA for the CDR3: TGTGCCAGCAGTCAACTAGCGGGAGCGGCAACCTCCTACGAGCAGTACTTC. Protein sequence: CASSQLAGAATSYEQYF.

The V gene is TRBV5-4, the J gene TRBJ2-3; D not resolved. Germline CDR1 is SGHNT and CDR2 is YYREEE (reference sequence). The CDR3 is made up of 15 amino acids. The V end was cut by 1 base, the J end by 1 base, with 10 bases between. This chain's CDR3 is CASSLRWARTDTQYF. CDR3 DNA: TGTGCCAGCAGCTTGAGGTGGGCCCGCACAGATACGCAGTATTTT. The variable domain in full, completed from reference TRBV5-4 and TRBJ2-3, reads ETGVTQSPTHLIKTRGQQVTLRCSSQSGHNTVSWYQQALGQGPQFIFQYYREEENGRGNFPPRFSGLQFPNYSSELNVNALELDDSALYLCASSLRWARTDTQYFGPGTRLTVL.

This chain connects TRBV11-2 to TRBJ2-7, with D tentatively TRBD1 (6 bases). The V gene lost 5 bases and the J gene lost 4 bases, with 12 bases spanning the gap. Germline values: CDR1 SGHAT, CDR2 FQNNGV. The CDR3 totals 13 residues. The CDR3 loop is CASSEPGVYEQYF. The CDR3 nucleotides are TGTGCCAGCAGCGAACCAGGGGTGTACGAGCAGTACTTC.

The chain joins TRBV19 to TRBJ1-1, with TRBD1 as a possible D gene (5 bases). The CDR3 has 17 residues. Germline CDR1 LNHDA, CDR2 SQIVND (reference sequence). Trimming removed 3 bases from V and 1 base from J, with 18 bases in between. CDR3 in amino acids: CASSIPGHRIENTEAFF. The DNA for the CDR3 is TGTGCCAGTAGTATCCCCGGACATCGAATCGAGAACACTGAAGCTTTCTTT.

The chain has TRBV5-6 and TRBJ2-5; 10 nucleotides align to TRBD1. Germline-derived CDR1 and CDR2 are SGHDT and YYEEEE. J lost 1 base, V lost 4 bases, and 4 bases had no gene match. This CDR3 has 15 amino acids. CDR3 DNA: TGTGCCAGCAGCGCGGGACAGGGGCCCCAAGAGACCCAGTACTTC. As protein: CASSAGQGPQETQYF.

The gene calls are TRBV5-6 and TRBJ2-5; 8 nucleotides line up with TRBD2. V shed 4 bases and J 1 base; nucleotides not matched to a gene: 6. The CDR3 runs to 15 residues. CDR1 SGHDT and CDR2 YYEEEE come from the germline V gene. The CDR3 reads CASSRALAGQETQYF. The CDR3 DNA reads as TGTGCCAGCAGCAGGGCCCTAGCGGGCCAAGAGACCCAGTACTTC.

This chain uses TRBV4-1 with TRBJ2-1; D uncertain. The V gene's germline CDR1 is MGHRA and CDR2 YSYEKL. Trimming shortened V by 3 bases and J by 14 bases, and 17 bases separated the two germline ends. The CDR3 is 13 amino acids. CDR3: CASSHVGLTGEFF. DNA for the CDR3: TGCGCCAGCAGCCACGTTGGGCTAACGGGCGAGTTCTTC.